This T cell receptor beta chain was obtained from a study of T cells in pancreatic ductal adenocarcinoma. Whole-study findings and limits: Unique clonotypes were 7.5 to 10-fold more numerous in blood than in tumor. Blood clonality (around 0.066) did not differ significantly from tumor (roughly 0.1).

TCRdb's table, derived via immunoSEQ multiplex PCR, lists solely in-frame clones and lacks some. The sample includes approximately 9,400 clones, over 60% of them seen just once. No neoadjuvant therapy was given to the selected pancreatic ductal adenocarcinoma patients before their surgery. This clone showed up just a few times. The antigen is not known. Germline V CDR1 and CDR2: SNHLY, FYNNEI. The CDR3 length is 13 residues. V was shortened by 6 bases and J by 4 bases, with 10 bases between the two germline ends. Input material: pancreatic tumor tissue. This receptor was taken from a human donor with pancreatic ductal adenocarcinoma. This chain links TRBV2 with TRBJ1-5, with D maybe TRBD1 (5 bases). The CDR3 loop is CASRRQGNQPQHF. The CDR3 region has the DNA TGTGCCAGCAGGAGGCAGGGAAATCAGCCCCAGCATTTT.